The T cell receptor beta chain under discussion was sequenced for a study of OX40 agonist ivuxolimab in advanced cancers. Concerning the study at large: Ivuxolimab was an agonistic, fully human IgG2 monoclonal antibody directed against OX40 (CD134), a costimulatory receptor. Three dose-escalation patients achieved partial responses, one with hepatocellular carcinoma and two with cutaneous melanoma. Peripheral TCRbeta sequencing was intended to test whether TCR sequence diversity was altered and clonal T-cell expansion was caused by ivuxolimab. Intravenous ivuxolimab was administered to patients every 2 weeks at six dose levels: 0.01, 0.1, 0.3, 1.5, 3 and 10 mg/kg. Patients were allowed to have had prior anti-PD-1, anti-PD-L1 or anti-CTLA-4 therapy, and 40% of the dose-escalation patients had previously received checkpoint inhibitors. Of the 50 to 55 patients in dose escalation, some 20 had hepatocellular carcinoma, some 15 had melanoma, 9 had renal cell carcinoma and 9 had head and neck cancer. The dose-escalation cohort was roughly 80% male with a mean age of approximately 60 years, ranging from 23 to 79. The paper reports the monotherapy dose-escalation portion (N = 52 patients) of the phase I ivuxolimab trial. Overall study results and their limits: After ivuxolimab, CD8+ T cells had more expanded clones than CD4+ T cells on average. The antigen specificity of the peripheral T cells that underwent clonal expansion was not determined. Clonal expansion of both CD4+ and CD8+ blood T cells was observed from baseline to week 6 at doses 0.1 to 3.0 mg/kg. In the 0.1-3.0 mg/kg groups, partial responders were among the patients with the lowest normalized peripheral clonal expansion, particularly in CD8+ T cells. Low levels of normalized T-cell clonal expansion were also seen in some nonresponding patients.

Patients with a history of autoimmune disease or receiving systemic immunosuppression were excluded from the trial. In every dose cohort, peripheral blood was drawn for TCR sequencing at baseline, cycle 4 day 1, and cycle 7 day 1. Samples came from an open-label, multicenter, first-in-human phase I dose-escalation trial of ivuxolimab. Adults with locally advanced or metastatic head and neck squamous cell, hepatocellular, melanoma or renal cell carcinoma were enrolled in the trial. Before TCR sequencing, CD4+ and CD8+ T cells were separately sorted from peripheral blood. Regarding this clone: Its cognate antigen has yet to be identified. It has no much larger one-base neighbor in the sample; base qualities were not kept.

Based on the germline V gene, the CDR1 and CDR2 sequences are SGHDT and YYEEEE. The CDR3 numbers 16 residues from cysteine through phenylalanine. Only CDR3 DNA is held: 48 bases, read in frame from base 1. Trimmed from V: 0 bases; trimmed from J: 5 bases; junction bases lacking a gene match: 5. To sequence the TCRbeta CDR3 region, genomic DNA was isolated from the sorted cells. The immunoSEQ Assay was used to sequence the TCRbeta CDR3 regions. Imported from immuneACCESS, the table was reduced by TCRdb to in-frame sequences with V and J called. These copies leave out some clones; in studies compared against another copy, an unresolved V gene accounts for under half, and the cause of the remainder is not known. Within this sample are 65,000 to 95,000 clones, with roughly 84% of them counted one time only. Under 4% of the sample rests with the top ten.

In this chain, TRBV5-6 is recombined with TRBJ2-5, with 12 bases aligning to TRBD2. This receptor was taken from an adult with an advanced solid tumor such as melanoma, head and neck, liver or kidney cancer. This specimen was CD4+ or CD8+ T cells sorted from blood, taken in a trial of the OX40 agonist ivuxolimab. The DNA is as follows: TGTGCCAGCAGCTTGGGACTAGCGGGAGTCGAGGAGACCCAGTACTTC. Its coded protein is CASSLGLAGVEETQYF.